These 2 T cell receptor beta chains were sequenced from one sample in a study of OX40 agonist ivuxolimab in advanced cancers. Using immunoSEQ multiplex PCR, the repertoire was profiled, and TCRdb retains in-frame clones only, with some absent. This sample yields about 66,000 clones, of which approximately 90% are seen a single time; around 2% belongs to the top ten. Specimen: CD4+ or CD8+ T cells sorted from blood, collected in a trial of the OX40 agonist ivuxolimab. The receptors here all came from an adult with an advanced solid tumor such as melanoma, head and neck, liver or kidney cancer.

The CDR3 DNA sequence: TGTGCCAGCAGTTACTCTAACCCCAATCAGCCCCAGCATTTT. Its translation is CASSYSNPNQPQHF. The chain employs TRBV6-5 and TRBJ1-5; D is uncertain. The CDR3 spans 14 residues. V dropped 0 bases and J dropped 3 bases, with 6 bases sitting between them. In germline, CDR1 is MNHEY, CDR2 SVGAGI.

V usage is TRBV2 and J usage is TRBJ2-3; 7 bases agree with TRBD2. Germline V gene lookup returns CDR1 SNHLY and CDR2 FYNNEI. V trimming: 1 base; J trimming: 3 bases; junction bases outside the gene matches: 1. This CDR3 has 14 amino acids. DNA of the CDR3: TGTGCCAGCAGTGAAGGGCGGGGGACAGATACGCAGTATTTT. Translation: CASSEGRGTDTQYF.